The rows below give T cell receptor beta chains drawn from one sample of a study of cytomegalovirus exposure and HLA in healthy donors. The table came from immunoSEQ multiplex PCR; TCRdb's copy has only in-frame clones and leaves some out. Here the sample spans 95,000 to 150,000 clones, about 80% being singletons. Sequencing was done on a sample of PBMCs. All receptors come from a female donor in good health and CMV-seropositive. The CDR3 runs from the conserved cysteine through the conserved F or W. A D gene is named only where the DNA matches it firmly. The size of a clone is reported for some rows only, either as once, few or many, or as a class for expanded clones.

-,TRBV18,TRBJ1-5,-,TGTGCCAGCTCACCTAGCGGACAGCCCCAGCATTTT,CASSPSGQPQHF
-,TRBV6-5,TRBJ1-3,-,TGTGCCAGCAGTTACTCGAGGCACCGAAACACCATATATTTT,CASSYSRHRNTIYF
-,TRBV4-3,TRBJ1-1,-,TGCGCCAGCAGCCAAGATTATCGAGGGAACACTGAAGCTTTCTTT,CASSQDYRGNTEAFF
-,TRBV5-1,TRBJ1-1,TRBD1,TGCGCCAGCAGCCACTTAGGGGGACAGGGAGGAATAATGAACACTGAAGCTTTCTTT,CASSHLGGQGGIMNTEAFF
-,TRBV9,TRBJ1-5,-,TGTGCCAGCAGCGTAAGCGGCAATCAGCCCCAGCATTTT,CASSVSGNQPQHF
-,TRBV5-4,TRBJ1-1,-,TGTGCCAGCAGCCCGGACAGTCTCCGACGGACTGAAGCTTTCTTT,CASSPDSLRRTEAFF
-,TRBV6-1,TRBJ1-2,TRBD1,TGTGCCAGCACCCAGGGGGCCCTGACTAACTATGGCTACACCTTC,CASTQGALTNYGYTF
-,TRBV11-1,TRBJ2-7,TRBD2,TGTGCCAGCAGCACGACCCGGACTAGTCTGTCGGGAGAGCAGTACTTC,CASSTTRTSLSGEQYF
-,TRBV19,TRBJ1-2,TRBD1,TGTGCCAGTAGTCCACAGGGGTATGGCTACACCTTC,CASSPQGYGYTF
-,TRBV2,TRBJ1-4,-,TGTGCCAGCAGCTTAGACAGAACTAATGAAAAACTGTTTTTT,CASSLDRTNEKLFF
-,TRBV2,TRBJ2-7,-,TGTGCCAGCATTGGGAGCTCCTACGAGCAGTACTTC,CASIGSSYEQYF
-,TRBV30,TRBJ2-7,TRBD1,TGTGCCTGGAATACTCCGGGACAGACCTACGAGCAGTACTTC,CAWNTPGQTYEQYF
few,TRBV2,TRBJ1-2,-,TGTGCCAGCAGTTCAGTGCCCCTCGAAGCGGGCTACACCTTC,CASSSVPLEAGYTF
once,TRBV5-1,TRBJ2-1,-,TGCGCCAGCAGCGAAAGACAGCTGTTAGGCGAGCAGTTCTTC,CASSERQLLGEQFF
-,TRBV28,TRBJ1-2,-,TGTGCCAGCAGTTTTATAGCAGGGGAAACCCCAGGAGGCTACACCTTC,CASSFIAGETPGGYTF
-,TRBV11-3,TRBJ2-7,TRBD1,TGTGCCAGCAGCTATGGACAGGGGGACTCCTACGAGCAGTACTTC,CASSYGQGDSYEQYF
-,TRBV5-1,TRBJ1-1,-,TGCGCCAGCAGCTTGCCGGACACTGAAGCTTTCTTT,CASSLPDTEAFF
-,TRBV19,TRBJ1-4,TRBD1,TGTGCCAGTAGTAGGACCCCGGGACAGGGGGCAAGAGAAAAACTGTTTTTT,CASSRTPGQGAREKLFF
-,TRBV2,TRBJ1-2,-,TGTGCCAGCAGTGCGGGGGAAAACTATGGCTACACCTTC,CASSAGENYGYTF
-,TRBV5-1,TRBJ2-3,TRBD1,TGCGCCAGCAGCTTGCAGGGGGCCCTTCGGGATACGCAGTATTTT,CASSLQGALRDTQYF
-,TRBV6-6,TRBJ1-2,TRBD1,TGTGCCAGCAGTCCGACAGGGGAGGGGTATGGCTACACCTTC,CASSPTGEGYGYTF
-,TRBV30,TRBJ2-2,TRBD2,TGTGCCCAAGACTCTAGCGGGGGGTCGAACACCGGGGAGCTGTTTTTT,CAQDSSGGSNTGELFF
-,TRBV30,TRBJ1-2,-,TGTGCCTGGAGTGTTACAGGAGATGGCTACACCTTC,CAWSVTGDGYTF
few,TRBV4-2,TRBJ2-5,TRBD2,TGTGCCAGCAGCCAAGGGGGACTAGCGGGGGGGACGGAGACCCAGTACTTC,CASSQGGLAGGTETQYF
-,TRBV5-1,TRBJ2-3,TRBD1,TGCGCCAGCAGCCCGACAGGGGCAGCAGATACGCAGTATTTT,CASSPTGAADTQYF
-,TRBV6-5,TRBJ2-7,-,TGTGCCAGCAGTTCCCCGAGCAGGGGGGCCTACGAGCAGTACTTC,CASSSPSRGAYEQYF
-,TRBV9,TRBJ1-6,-,TGTGCCAGCAGCCCACCGGGGTCCTATAATTCACCCCTCCACTTT,CASSPPGSYNSPLHF
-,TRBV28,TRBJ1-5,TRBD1,TGTGCCAGCAGTTTTGGGACAGGGAGCAATCAGCCCCAGCATTTT,CASSFGTGSNQPQHF
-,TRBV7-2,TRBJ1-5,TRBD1,TGTGCCAGCAGCTGGTCAGGGGGCGGCCATCAGCCCCAGCATTTT,CASSWSGGGHQPQHF
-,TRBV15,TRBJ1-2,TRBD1,TGTGCCACCAGCCCAGGGGGCGGCTATGGCTACACCTTC,CATSPGGGYGYTF
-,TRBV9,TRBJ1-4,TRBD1,TGTGCCAGCAGCACCCGACAGGGGACAGAGGAAAAACTGTTTTTT,CASSTRQGTEEKLFF
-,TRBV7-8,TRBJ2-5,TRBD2,TGTGCCAGCAGCTTCTACGGGGGGCAAGAGACCCAGTACTTC,CASSFYGGQETQYF
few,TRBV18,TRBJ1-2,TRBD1,TGTGCCAGCTCACCTGGACAGGGAGGGTATGGCTACACCTTC,CASSPGQGGYGYTF
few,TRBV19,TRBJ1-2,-,TGTGCCAGTAGTATGCTAGTTATCCCCTATGGCTACACCTTC,CASSMLVIPYGYTF
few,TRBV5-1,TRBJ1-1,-,TGCGCCAGCAGCTTCGGCAGGGACACTGAAGCTTTCTTT,CASSFGRDTEAFF